The next 11 T cell receptor beta chains were all read from a single sample in a study of T cells in localized non-small cell lung cancer. Measured with immunoSEQ multiplex PCR; TCRdb has only the in-frame clones, and not every one. The table has approximately 29,000 clones, roughly 86% seen once. The sequencing used peripheral blood, collected before any cancer treatment. These receptor sequences come from a male donor at least 60 years old with stage I lung adenocarcinoma.

V is TRBV7-2 and J is TRBJ1-5, with D possibly matching TRBD1 (5 bases). The CDR3 spans 15 residues. Germline CDR1 reads SGHTA; CDR2 reads FQGNSA. Trimming pared 4 bases from V and 2 bases from J, leaving 12 bases between. This CDR3 is CASSSAGGGNQPQHF. Written as DNA, the CDR3 is TGTGCCAGCAGCTCTGCCGGAGGGGGCAATCAGCCCCAGCATTTT.

In this sample, this clone turned up once. In DNA, the CDR3 is TGTGCCAGCTCACCAATGGGGGCCCCTGGAAACACCATATATTTT. This encodes CASSPMGAPGNTIYF. The V gene is TRBV18, the J gene TRBJ1-3; maybe TRBD1 (6 bases). The CDR3 runs to 15 residues. V was clipped by 2 bases and J by 2 bases, with 10 bases between them. CDR1 KGHSH and CDR2 LQKENI come from the germline V gene.

This clone has just one count. The gene calls are TRBV2 and TRBJ2-3, with D perhaps TRBD2 (6 bases). This CDR3 is built from 11 residues. Germline CDR1 and CDR2: SNHLY and FYNNEI. The V and J ends lost 3 bases and 10 bases respectively, with 8 bases between them. CDR3 protein: CASSEEGAQYF. CDR3 bases: TGTGCCAGCAGTGAGGAGGGAGCGCAGTATTTT.

The chain is built from TRBV5-1 and TRBJ2-3; D call uncertain. This CDR3 is 13 amino acids long. V was clipped by 5 bases and J by 2 bases, with 9 bases between them. CDR1 and CDR2 (germline): SGHRS, YFSETQ. As DNA, the CDR3 is TGCGCCAGCAGTCGCGACTTCACAGATACGCAGTATTTT. Translated: CASSRDFTDTQYF.

The chain employs TRBV4-1 and TRBJ2-7; 8 bases align to TRBD1. There are 17 residues in the CDR3. V gave up 0 bases and J gave up 3 bases; unmatched junction bases: 10. Germline loops: CDR1 MGHRA, CDR2 YSYEKL. CDR3 nucleotide sequence: TGCGCCAGCAGCCAAGATCGTCCCGGGACAGGAGACTACGAGCAGTACTTC. Translated, it gives CASSQDRPGTGDYEQYF.

The chain joins TRBV5-1 to TRBJ1-2; 7 bases are a match to TRBD1. The CDR3 extends over 15 amino acids. Germline V lookup: CDR1 SGHRS, CDR2 YFSETQ. V lost 3 bases and J lost 5; bases outside the gene matches: 10. For the CDR3, the DNA is TGCGCCAGCAGCTGGACGCGGGACAGCCAATATGGCTACACCTTC. Amino acids: CASSWTRDSQYGYTF.

The chain is built from TRBV2 and TRBJ2-7, with D possibly being TRBD2 (5 bases). V was trimmed by 4 bases and J by 1 base, leaving 8 bases between them. This CDR3 comprises 13 residues. The V gene's germline CDR1 is SNHLY and CDR2 FYNNEI. The chain's CDR3 is CASSADYSYEQYF. DNA of the CDR3: TGTGCCAGCAGTGCTGACTATTCCTACGAGCAGTACTTC.

V is TRBV7-6 and J is TRBJ2-7, with 7 nucleotides matching TRBD1. CDR3 length equals 13 residues. V dropped 5 bases and J dropped 2; count of bases not matched to a gene: 3. Germline V gene data show CDR1 as SGHVS and CDR2 as FNYEAQ. The CDR3 loop is CASSPQGPYEQYF. CDR3 in DNA: TGTGCCAGCAGCCCACAGGGGCCCTACGAGCAGTACTTC.

The gene calls are TRBV6-4 and TRBJ2-5; possibly TRBD1 or TRBD2 for D (5 bases each). V was pared by 3 bases and J by 7 bases, with 15 bases between. CDR1 and CDR2 (germline): MRHNA, SNTAGT. The CDR3 loop spans 14 amino acids. The DNA for the CDR3 is TGTGCCAGCAGTGATATCGCCGGGACCGGGACCCAGTACTTC. Translation gives CASSDIAGTGTQYF.

This chain links TRBV19 with TRBJ2-6; 8 bases line up with TRBD1. V shed 5 bases and J 1 base; nucleotides not matched to a gene: 16. The CDR3 has 20 residues. The V gene's germline CDR1 is LNHDA and CDR2 SQIVND (reference sequence). The CDR3 DNA sequence: TGTGCCAGTAGTTCCCCACCCGGGACAGGTCCCGAATCTGGGGCCAACGTCCTGACTTTC. This translates into CASSSPPGTGPESGANVLTF.

The sample holds one count of this clone. This chain connects TRBV6-5 to TRBJ1-5, with 7 bases that match TRBD1. The CDR3 spans 13 residues. Germline V gene lookup returns CDR1 MNHEY and CDR2 SVGAGI. Losses at the gene ends were 6 bases for V and 2 bases for J; bases not matched to a gene: 1. Written as DNA, the CDR3 is TGTGCCAGCAGAGGACAGGGCAATCAGCCCCAGCATTTT. As protein: CASRGQGNQPQHF.